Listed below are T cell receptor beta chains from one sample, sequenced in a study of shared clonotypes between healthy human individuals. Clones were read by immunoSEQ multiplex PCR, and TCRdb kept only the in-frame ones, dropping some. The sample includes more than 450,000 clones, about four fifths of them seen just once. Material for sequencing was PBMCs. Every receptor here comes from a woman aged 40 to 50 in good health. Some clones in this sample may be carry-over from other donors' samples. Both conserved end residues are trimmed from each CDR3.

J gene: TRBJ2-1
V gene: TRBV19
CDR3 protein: ASSRREGRVYNEQF

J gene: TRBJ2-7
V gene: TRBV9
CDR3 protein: ASSVLARSYEQY

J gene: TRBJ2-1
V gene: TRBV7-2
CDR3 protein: ASSLAGTSGRTGNEQF

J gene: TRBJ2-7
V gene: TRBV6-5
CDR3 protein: ASSYNLAGPYEQY

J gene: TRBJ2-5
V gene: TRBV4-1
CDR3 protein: ASSQERASTEIQY

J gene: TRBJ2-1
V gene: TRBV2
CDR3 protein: ASSEAGLAGYNEQF

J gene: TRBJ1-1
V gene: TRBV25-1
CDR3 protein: ASSRTPNTEAF

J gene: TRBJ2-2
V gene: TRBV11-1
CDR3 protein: ASSLGASGSIGELF

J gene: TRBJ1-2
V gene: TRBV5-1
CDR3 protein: ASSFQRSNYGYT

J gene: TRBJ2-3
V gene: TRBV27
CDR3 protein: ASSFTGTVGADTQY

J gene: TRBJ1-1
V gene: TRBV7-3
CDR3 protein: ASSSGQGRGTEAF

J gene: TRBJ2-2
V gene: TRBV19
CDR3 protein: ASSIRFPGELF

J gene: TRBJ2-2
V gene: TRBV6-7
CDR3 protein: ATPSRWRITNTGELF

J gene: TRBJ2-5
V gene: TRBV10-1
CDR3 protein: ASSEHPISSLGETQY

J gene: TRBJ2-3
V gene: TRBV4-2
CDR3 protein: ASSQGGPDTQY

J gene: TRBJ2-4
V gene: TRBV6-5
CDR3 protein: ASRRGLAGDDIQY

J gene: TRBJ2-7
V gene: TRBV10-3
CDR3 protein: AISGWQEEQY

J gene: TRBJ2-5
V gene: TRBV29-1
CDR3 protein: SVLVETQY

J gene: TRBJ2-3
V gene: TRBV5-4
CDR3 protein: ASSLTSGSPADTQY

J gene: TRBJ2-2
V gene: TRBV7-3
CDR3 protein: ASSPRPIDTGELF

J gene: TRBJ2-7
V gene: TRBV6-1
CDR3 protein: ASSLLSSGSYEQY

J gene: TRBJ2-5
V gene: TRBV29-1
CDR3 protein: SVENRGQETQY

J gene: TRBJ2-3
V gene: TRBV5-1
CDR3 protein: ASSQGLAGADTQY

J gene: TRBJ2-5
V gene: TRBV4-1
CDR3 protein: ASSQDYGNQETQY

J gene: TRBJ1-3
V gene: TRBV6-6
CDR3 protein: ASSSDRAGNTIY

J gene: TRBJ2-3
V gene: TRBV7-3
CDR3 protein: ASSLGVSGGDTQY

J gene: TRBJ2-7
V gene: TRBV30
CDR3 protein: AWSSLPGGEQY